This passage covers 25 T cell receptor beta chains from one sample sequenced in a study of blood T cell repertoires in COVID-19. Here immunoSEQ multiplex PCR was the method, and the copy in TCRdb shows in-frame clones only, minus some. The table lists over 300,000 clones, 88% of them singletons. The specimen was PBMCs or T cells enriched from blood (not recorded which). All receptors derive from a woman aged 25 to 39 with acute COVID-19.

This chain links TRBV5-6 with TRBJ1-5, with 7 bases lining up with TRBD1. Per the germline V gene, CDR1 is SGHDT and CDR2 is YYEEEE. Losses at the gene ends were 4 bases for V and 1 base for J; bases not matched to a gene: 5. The CDR3 covers 15 residues. The CDR3, as DNA: TGTGCCAGCAGCCACACAGGGGCCAGCAATCAGCCCCAGCATTTT. As protein: CASSHTGASNQPQHF.

V gene TRBV2 combines with J gene TRBJ1-6, with 7 bases identical to TRBD1. The CDR3 has 14 residues. V trimming: 5 bases; J trimming: 9 bases; junction bases outside the gene matches: 7. CDR1 and CDR2 from the germline V gene are SNHLY and FYNNEI. DNA for the CDR3: TGTGCCAGCAGTAGGGACAGATTTGGTTCACCCCTCCACTTT. Its protein product is CASSRDRFGSPLHF.

Worth noting for this clone: One junction end does not reproduce the germline sequence, and a read error may be involved. CDR3 DNA sequence: TGCAGCGTACAGGGGGGTGTCTTT. Translation: CSVQGGVF. The rearrangement joins TRBV29-1 to TRBJ1-1; TRBD1 matches at 8 bases. This CDR3 contains 8 residues. Germline CDR1 SQVTM, CDR2 ANQGSEA.

The gene calls are TRBV13 and TRBJ2-3, with D possibly TRBD1 on 6 matching bases. Germline V lookup: CDR1 PRHDT, CDR2 FYEKMQ (reference sequence). The CDR3 runs 15 residues. Trimming removed 2 bases at V and 4 bases at J, with 13 bases between. For the CDR3, the DNA is TGTGCCAGCAGCTTATTCGCGTGGGGGCCAGATACGCAGTATTTT. Its protein is CASSLFAWGPDTQYF.

This CDR3 is CASSSRTGVSNQPQHF. In nucleotides, the CDR3 is TGTGCCAGCAGTTCACGGACAGGCGTCAGCAATCAGCCCCAGCATTTT. The chain employs TRBV27 and TRBJ1-5, with 7 nucleotides matching TRBD1. V shed 4 bases and J 1 base; nucleotides not matched to a gene: 7. The CDR3 is 16 amino acids. Looked up from germline, CDR1 is MNHEY and CDR2 is SMNVEV (reference sequence).

V and J are TRBV29-1 and TRBJ2-1; possibly TRBD2 for D (5 bases). Germline lookup yields CDR1 SQVTM and CDR2 ANQGSEA. V shed 5 bases and J shed 6 bases, with 17 bases lying between them. The CDR3 is made up of 14 amino acids. CDR3 region: CSVSGVDHPNEQFF. The CDR3 DNA reads TGCAGCGTTTCCGGGGTGGACCACCCCAATGAGCAGTTCTTC.

V and J are TRBV7-2 and TRBJ1-2; 8 nucleotides agree with TRBD1. Germline V CDR1 and CDR2: SGHTA, FQGNSA. The ends lost 0 bases at V and 5 bases at J; junction bases unmatched: 8. CDR3 length: 16 amino acids. The CDR3 nucleotides read TGTGCCAGCAGCTTAGCGAATCCAGGGGGCGGTTATGGCTACACCTTC. This gives the protein CASSLANPGGGYGYTF. The complete variable domain, with remaining parts taken from reference TRBV7-2 and TRBJ1-2, reads GAGVSQSPSNKVTEKGKDVELRCDPISGHTALYWYRQSLGQGLEFLIYFQGNSAPDKSGLPSDRFSAERTGGSVSTLTIQRTQQEDSAVYLCASSLANPGGGYGYTFGSGTRLTVV.

The V and J genes are TRBV10-1 and TRBJ1-1; D remains ambiguous. Germline V gene lookup returns CDR1 WNHNN and CDR2 SYGVQD (reference sequence). The CDR3 length is 11 residues. The V end was cut by 8 bases, the J end by 11 bases, with 15 bases between. CDR3 amino acids: CASQKGLLAFF. As DNA, the CDR3 is TGCGCCAGCCAAAAAGGACTCCTGGCTTTCTTT.

V usage is TRBV30 and J usage is TRBJ2-1; the D gene is possibly TRBD2 (6 bases). The CDR3 extends over 11 amino acids. In germline, CDR1 is GTSNPN, CDR2 SVGIG (reference sequence). Trimming took off 7 bases at V and 8 bases at J, with 12 bases between the two ends. CDR3: CAYRGFDEQFF. CDR3 bases: TGTGCCTACCGGGGGTTTGATGAGCAGTTCTTC.

V usage is TRBV2 and J usage is TRBJ2-7, with D tentatively TRBD1 (5 bases). Germline CDR1 and CDR2: SNHLY and FYNNEI. Trimming left V 5 bases short and J 6 bases short, with 14 bases between. This CDR3 comprises 13 residues. This CDR3 is CASSSIRQGEQYF. The CDR3 nucleotides are TGTGCCAGCAGTTCCATTCGGCAGGGCGAGCAGTACTTC.

The CDR3 bases are TGTGCCAGTAGTATAGGAGTAGAAGAGACCCAGTACTTC. It translates to CASSIGVEETQYF. The chain employs TRBV19 and TRBJ2-5, with unresolved D. The V end lost 1 base, the J end lost 3 bases, and 6 bases lay between the germline ends. This CDR3 region has 13 residues. Germline V gene data show CDR1 as LNHDA and CDR2 as SQIVND (reference sequence).

The table lists this clone with a few counts. The chain employs TRBV5-1 and TRBJ2-2; 10 bases are shared with TRBD2. Germline CDR1 and CDR2: SGHRS and YFSETQ. The CDR3 has 15 residues. V shed 4 bases and J 3 bases; nucleotides not matched to a gene: 3. CDR3: CASSLAGADTGELFF. The CDR3 DNA follows: TGCGCCAGCAGCCTAGCGGGGGCCGACACCGGGGAGCTGTTTTTT. The full variable domain, in which reference TRBV5-1 and TRBJ2-2 provide the parts outside the CDR3, is KAGVTQTPRYLIKTRGQQVTLSCSPISGHRSVSWYQQTPGQGLQFLFEYFSETQRNKGNFPGRFSGRQFSNSRSEMNVSTLELGDSALYLCASSLAGADTGELFFGEGSRLTVL.

This sequence joins TRBV4-3 and TRBJ1-2, with D possibly being TRBD1 (6 bases). V shed 1 base and J shed 7 bases, with 13 bases lying between them. This CDR3 is 14 amino acids long. Germline CDR1 and CDR2: LGHNA and YSLEER. In DNA, the CDR3 is TGCGCCAGCAGCCAAGGGGGCAGGGGTGTTGGCTACACCTTC. Translating gives CASSQGGRGVGYTF.

The chain carries TRBV2 and TRBJ2-1; D is undetermined. Trimming shortened V by 6 bases and J by 7 bases, and 13 bases separated the two germline ends. CDR3 length: 13 residues. CDR1 SNHLY and CDR2 FYNNEI come from the germline V gene. CDR3 amino acids: CASRAWSENEQFF. In DNA, the CDR3 is TGTGCCAGCAGGGCTTGGTCGGAGAATGAGCAGTTCTTC.

As DNA, the CDR3 is TGTGCCAGCAGTGACCAACAGGGTAACTATGGCTACACCTTC. Translated, it gives CASSDQQGNYGYTF. This chain joins TRBV2 and TRBJ1-2, with D tentatively TRBD1 (6 bases). V was cut by 3 bases and J by 1 base, with 9 bases left in between. Germline V lookup: CDR1 SNHLY, CDR2 FYNNEI. This CDR3 contains 14 residues. Full variable domain (outside the CDR3, taken from reference TRBV2 and TRBJ1-2): EPEVTQTPSHQVTQMGQEVILRCVPISNHLYFYWYRQILGQKVEFLVSFYNNEISEKSEIFDDQFSVERPDGSNFTLKIRSTKLEDSAMYFCASSDQQGNYGYTFGSGTRLTVV.

The rearrangement links TRBV24-1 to TRBJ1-2; 9 positions match TRBD1. V lost 3 bases to trimming and J lost 6 bases; unmatched junction nucleotides: 4. The CDR3 loop spans 14 amino acids. Germline lookup yields CDR1 KGHDR and CDR2 SFDVKD. CDR3 protein: CATSDHDRGNGYTF. The CDR3 bases are TGTGCCACCAGTGATCACGACAGGGGGAATGGCTACACCTTC.

The chain links TRBV19 to TRBJ2-5; TRBD1 might be the D (5 bases). The CDR3 is 15 amino acids. Germline V CDR1 and CDR2: LNHDA, SQIVND (reference sequence). V dropped 1 base and J dropped 2 bases, with 11 bases sitting between them. The CDR3 nucleotides read TGTGCCAGTAGTATAGTTCTCAGACAGCAAGAGACCCAGTACTTC. Amino acids: CASSIVLRQQETQYF.

This chain joins TRBV6-4 and TRBJ2-3; TRBD2 agrees at 7 bases. This CDR3 has 16 amino acids. CDR1 and CDR2 from the germline V gene are MRHNA and SNTAGT. The junction had 6 bases not matched to a gene; V was cut back by 2 bases and J by 1 base. The CDR3 coding sequence is TGTGCCAGCAGTGACCGGACGGGGGGTCGCACAGATACGCAGTATTTT. It encodes CASSDRTGGRTDTQYF.

V gene TRBV7-3 combines with J gene TRBJ2-1, with 7 positions matching TRBD1. The V gene end was trimmed by 4 bases and the J gene end by 9 bases; junction bases not matched to a gene: 9. The CDR3 consists of 14 residues. Per germline, CDR1 SGHTA and CDR2 FQGTGA. This CDR3 is CASSSLGGPTEQFF. CDR3 coding DNA: TGTGCCAGCAGCTCGTTAGGGGGCCCCACTGAGCAGTTCTTC.

A single count supports this clone. V and J are TRBV27 and TRBJ1-1; TRBD1 matches at 9 bases. Germline assignment: CDR1 MNHEY and CDR2 SMNVEV (reference sequence). J gave up 0 bases and V 5 bases, and 4 bases lay outside the gene matches. The CDR3 is 15 amino acids. The CDR3 spells CASSIRDRVNTEAFF. The CDR3 nucleotides are TGTGCCAGCAGTATCCGGGACAGGGTGAACACTGAAGCTTTCTTT.

This chain uses TRBV30 with TRBJ1-1, with TRBD1 matching over 8 bases. Looked up from germline, CDR1 is GTSNPN and CDR2 is SVGIG (reference sequence). J lost 3 bases, V lost 3 bases, and 3 bases had no gene match. This CDR3 spans 13 amino acids. This CDR3 is CAWRDRVDTEAFF. The CDR3 nucleotides are TGTGCCTGGAGGGACAGGGTCGACACTGAAGCTTTCTTT.

The V and J genes are TRBV19 and TRBJ2-3, with D possibly being TRBD2 (5 bases). Germline CDR1 and CDR2: LNHDA and SQIVND (reference sequence). V was trimmed by 3 bases and J by 8 bases, leaving 9 bases between them. CDR3 length: 12 amino acids. CDR3 in DNA: TGTGCCAGTAGTATGGGCGGAGGTACGCAGTATTTT. Translating it yields CASSMGGGTQYF.

The rearrangement links TRBV6-1 to TRBJ2-3; 7 bases are a match to TRBD1. Germline V gene lookup returns CDR1 MNHNS and CDR2 SASEGT. V was clipped by 1 base and J by 2 bases; unmatched bases: 3. There are 15 residues in the CDR3. CDR3 sequence (DNA): TGTGCCAGCAGTGAAGAGGGACAGAACACAGATACGCAGTATTTT. Translated: CASSEEGQNTDTQYF.

This chain uses TRBV7-2 with TRBJ2-1; 8 positions agree with TRBD1. Germline V lookup: CDR1 SGHTA, CDR2 FQGNSA. J was trimmed by 0 bases and V by 5 bases; bases with no gene match: 9. There are 17 residues in the CDR3. The CDR3 is CASSGRQGIGSYNEQFF. As DNA, the CDR3 is TGTGCCAGCAGCGGAAGACAGGGGATAGGCTCCTACAATGAGCAGTTCTTC.

The J gene is TRBJ2-5, the V gene TRBV7-9; D is ambiguous. V was cut by 5 bases and J by 5 bases, with 27 bases left in between. The germline V gene has CDR1 SEHNR and CDR2 FQNEAQ (reference sequence). This CDR3 comprises 18 residues. The CDR3, as DNA: TGTGCCAGCAGCCTAACGAGCATACGGGTAGCTACCGGGGAGACCCAGTACTTC. Protein sequence: CASSLTSIRVATGETQYF.